The present TCR beta chain was sequenced within a study of monozygotic twins with inflammatory bowel disease. Total RNA was isolated from whole blood without T cell sorting. TCRdb reanalyzed the 5' RACE reads and collapses them to one entry per CDR3 protein, without DNA. The data include 300,000 to 400,000 distinct CDR3 sequences; the top ten clones carry 2% to 2.5%. The CDR3 length is 16 residues. The germline CDR1 and CDR2 sequences are SGHAT and FQNNGV. The sequencing sample was made of blood. The sequence was obtained from a human donor with ulcerative colitis or Crohn's disease, or a healthy co-twin of an affected twin (not recorded which). This chain links TRBV11-2 with TRBJ2-3. This chain's CDR3 is CASSLAFPRPTDTQYF.